Detailed here is one TCR beta chain. Its target is not known. The data originate from a study of T cell repertoires in ileal Crohn's disease. Indicated time point: neoterminal ileum biopsy at postoperative endoscopy, about 6 months after surgery. This CDR3 is 13 amino acids long. The V and J ends lost 7 bases and 5 bases respectively, with 12 bases between them. CDR1 SGHTA and CDR2 FQGTGA come from the germline V gene. Study results and limitations: Active smokers at surgery had more clonal expansions than non-smokers. Endoscopy was done a median roughly 6.9 months after surgery.

Sequencing used immunoSEQ multiplex PCR; TCRdb keeps in-frame clones, though not all of them. The table lists 5,300 or so clones, roughly 74% of them singletons. Sequenced material: ileal tissue. The chain is built from TRBV7-3 and TRBJ1-5, with a tentative D call TRBD1 (5 bases). This TCR came from an adult with Crohn's disease. The CDR3 sequence: CASTNRGDQPQHF. CDR3 sequence (DNA): TGTGCCAGCACAAACCGGGGCGATCAGCCCCAGCATTTT.